These T cell receptor beta chains were read from a single sample in a study of T cells in Graves' hyperthyroidism and ophthalmopathy. One entry per CDR3 protein results from TCRdb running MiXCR on the multiplex PCR reads. Of some 490,000 distinct CDR3 sequences in the sample, 20% to 25% are singletons; the top ten hold around 47%. Material: blood. The source is a woman aged 70-85 years with Graves' ophthalmopathy. Both conserved end residues are part of each CDR3. D genes are given only for firm matches. Clone size is shown for a subset of rows, as once, few, many or a class of expanded clone.

TRBJ1-2 | NA | TRBV3-1 | TRBD1 | TGTGCCAGCAGCCACCACGACAGGGGCAACTATGGCTACACCTTC | CASSHHDRGNYGYTF
TRBJ2-7 | NA | TRBV20-1 | NA | TGCAGTGCTTACAGCGGGACAACCTACGAGCAGTACTTC | CSAYSGTTYEQYF
TRBJ2-3 | few | TRBV20-1 | TRBD2 | TGCAGTGCTAGAGAGCTAGCGGGGCTCACAGATACGCAGTATTTT | CSARELAGLTDTQYF
TRBJ1-3 | NA | TRBV18 | NA | TGTGCCAGCTCACCTCAGCGCTCTGGAAACACCATATATTTT | CASSPQRSGNTIYF
TRBJ2-7 | few | TRBV11-2 | TRBD2 | TGTGCCAGCAGCTTTCAGACGGCTAGCGGGGTTTACGAGCAGTACTTC | CASSFQTASGVYEQYF
TRBJ2-1 | NA | TRBV5-1 | NA | TGCGCCAGCAGCCCTCCCGGCAGGGTACAATACAATGAGCAGTTCTTC | CASSPPGRVQYNEQFF
TRBJ1-2 | NA | TRBV7-9 | NA | TGTGCCAGCAGCTCAGTAGGCATAACAGGGAACTATGGCTACACCTTC | CASSSVGITGNYGYTF
TRBJ2-7 | NA | TRBV28 | TRBD1 | TGTGCCAGCAGTACACAGGGGCCTCGGTACTTC | CASSTQGPRYF
TRBJ2-6 | NA | TRBV10-3 | NA | TGTGCCATGAGTCCCTTCTCTTCTCACTCTGGGGCCAACGTCCTGACTTTC | CAMSPFSSHSGANVLTF
TRBJ2-5 | NA | TRBV6-5 | NA | TGTGCCAGCAGTTACTCATCGGGTTATAGCAATTACTTC | CASSYSSGYSNYF
TRBJ2-2 | NA | TRBV6-1 | NA | TGTGCCAGCCGCCGTTTCCCTACCGGGGAGCTGTTTTTT | CASRRFPTGELFF
TRBJ2-7 | NA | TRBV4-3 | TRBD1 | TGCGCCAGCAGCCGCCTGGACAGGGGCGAGCAGTACTTC | CASSRLDRGEQYF
TRBJ1-6 | NA | TRBV7-9 | NA | TGTGCCAGCAGCTTATACAGGGAGGTATCACCCCTCCACTTT | CASSLYREVSPLHF
TRBJ2-5 | NA | TRBV12-5 | NA | TGTGCTAGTGGCCTAGAAGAGACCCAGTACTTC | CASGLEETQYF
TRBJ1-1 | few | TRBV29-1 | NA | TGCAGCGGCCGACAGGCTTACACTGAAGCTTTCTTT | CSGRQAYTEAFF
TRBJ2-1 | NA | TRBV6-2/TRBV6-3 | TRBD2 | TGTGCCAGCAGAAACCAGGGACTAGCGGGAGCCCATGAGCAGTTCTTC | CASRNQGLAGAHEQFF
TRBJ1-2 | NA | TRBV11-3 | NA | TGTGCCAGCAGCTTAGATCGGGGGGCAGGGGCCACCTTC | CASSLDRGAGATF
TRBJ1-2 | NA | TRBV6-5 | NA | TGTGCCAGCAGTTTCCTAGGGGATGGCTACACCTTC | CASSFLGDGYTF
TRBJ1-6 | NA | TRBV12-3/TRBV12-4 | NA | TGTGCCAGCTCCTCCGGGACATCTAATTCACCCCTCCACTTT | CASSSGTSNSPLHF
TRBJ1-2 | few | TRBV7-2 | TRBD1 | TGTGCCAGCAGCTCGACGGGGGGACAGAACTATGGCTACACCTTC | CASSSTGGQNYGYTF
TRBJ2-3 | few | TRBV19 | TRBD2 | TGTGCCAGTAGGCCGCATTTTAGCGGGAGGACAGATACGCAGTATTTT | CASRPHFSGRTDTQYF
TRBJ1-1 | NA | TRBV6-1 | NA | TGTGCCAGCATAACGCTCACTGAAGCTTTCTTT | CASITLTEAFF
TRBJ1-2 | few | TRBV15 | NA | TGTGCCACCAGCAGAGAGTTGGGGGGTGGCTACACCTTC | CATSRELGGGYTF
TRBJ1-1 | NA | TRBV6-1 | NA | TGTGCCAGCAGACAACATATGAACACTGAAGCTTTCTTT | CASRQHMNTEAFF
TRBJ2-7 | NA | TRBV19 | TRBD2 | TGTGCCAGTAGCACCGTTGCGGGAGAATGGTACGAGCAGTACTTC | CASSTVAGEWYEQYF
TRBJ1-1 | many | TRBV12-3/TRBV12-4 | NA | TGTGCCAGCAGTTATGACATTAACACTGAAGCTTTCTTT | CASSYDINTEAFF
TRBJ2-6 | few | TRBV7-9 | NA | TGTGCCAGCAGCGTTAATCTTAGGGCCAACGTCCTGACTTTC | CASSVNLRANVLTF
TRBJ1-5 | NA | TRBV6-1 | TRBD1 | TGTGCCAGCACTAAGGGACAGCCTAATCAGCCCCAGCATTTT | CASTKGQPNQPQHF
TRBJ2-1 | few | TRBV6-2/TRBV6-3 | NA | TGTGCCAGCAATCAATACAATGAGCAGTTCTTC | CASNQYNEQFF
TRBJ2-5 | NA | TRBV20-1 | NA | TGCAGTGCTATTCCGGACGGAACCCAAGAGACCCAGTACTTC | CSAIPDGTQETQYF
TRBJ2-1 | NA | TRBV13 | NA | TGTGCCAGCAGCTTCACGGACAGTTACAATGAGCAGTTCTTC | CASSFTDSYNEQFF
TRBJ2-1 | NA | TRBV5-1 | TRBD2 | TGCGCCAGCAGCTTCGGACTAGCGGTTACCTACAATGAGCAGTTCTTC | CASSFGLAVTYNEQFF